This TCR beta chain was found in a study of T cells in localized non-small cell lung cancer. Study findings and constraints: Because researchers sequenced only one region of the tumor, heterogeneity is still possible. Turning up in adjacent lung were a median approximately 60 of the top 100 tumor clones.

Assay used: immunoSEQ multiplex PCR; TCRdb lists only in-frame clones, some missing. The sample has approximately 23,000 clones, approximately 87% seen once; the top ten hold around 6%. Comments on this clone: The antigen remains undetermined.

The V end was cut by 6 bases, the J end by 8 bases, with 13 bases between. The germline V gene has CDR1 MNHNS and CDR2 SASEGT. The CDR3 spans 12 residues. The sequenced sample was PBMCs, obtained before any cancer treatment. The sequence was collected from a man aged 40 to 69 with stage II lung adenocarcinoma. The genes are TRBV6-1 and TRBJ1-2; D is undetermined. The CDR3 nucleotides are TGTGCCAGCAGGGCATTCCGGGAAGGCTACACCTTC. Translation: CASRAFREGYTF.